This is a list of T cell receptor beta chains from one sample in a study of T cell responses to AZD1222 COVID-19 vaccine. The table came from immunoSEQ multiplex PCR; TCRdb's copy has only in-frame clones and leaves some out. The sample contains around 130,000 clones, about 90% of which appear only once. The specimen was peripheral blood, collected 28 days after the second dose of the MenACWY control vaccine. These receptors all stem from an adult who received the MenACWY meningococcal vaccine as a control. Each CDR3 is given with its conserved first and last residue. D genes are given only for firm matches. Clone size appears in some rows only: once, few, many, or a class for an expanded clone.

CDR3 length | J gene | clone size | D gene | V gene | CDR3 protein | CDR3 DNA
18 | TRBJ2-6 | - | - | TRBV3-1/TRBV3-2 | CASSQHPGQSSGANVLTF | TGTGCCAGCAGCCAGCATCCGGGACAAAGCTCTGGGGCCAACGTCCTGACTTTC
13 | TRBJ2-3 | - | TRBD2 | TRBV29-1 | CSVRRGGTDTQYF | TGCAGCGTTCGGCGGGGGGGCACAGATACGCAGTATTTT
12 | TRBJ2-7 | - | - | TRBV19 | CASLAPLYEQYF | TGTGCCAGTCTGGCCCCCCTCTACGAGCAGTACTTC
13 | TRBJ2-1 | - | - | TRBV12-3/TRBV12-4 | CASSLALFGEQFF | TGTGCCAGCAGTTTAGCGCTATTCGGAGAGCAGTTCTTC
13 | TRBJ2-1 | - | - | TRBV7-2 | CASSLPDRVAQFF | TGTGCCAGCAGCTTACCAGACCGCGTGGCGCAGTTCTTC
13 | TRBJ2-5 | - | TRBD1 | TRBV10-1 | CASSEQQGETQYF | TGCGCCAGCAGTGAACAACAGGGGGAGACCCAGTACTTC
16 | TRBJ1-5 | - | TRBD1 | TRBV10-3 | CAISESGTGSDQPQHF | TGTGCCATCAGTGAGTCTGGGACAGGGTCCGATCAGCCCCAGCATTTT
13 | TRBJ2-5 | - | - | TRBV7-2 | CASSTRTRETQYF | TGTGCCAGCAGCACCCGGACTCGTGAGACCCAGTACTTC
13 | TRBJ2-7 | - | - | TRBV18 | CASSRDIAYEQYF | TGTGCCAGCTCAAGGGACATAGCCTACGAGCAGTACTTC
16 | TRBJ2-7 | - | - | TRBV27 | CASSLWGDSGFYEQYF | TGTGCCAGCAGTTTATGGGGGGACAGCGGATTTTACGAGCAGTACTTC
14 | TRBJ1-5 | - | - | TRBV24-1 | CATSAQGVYQPQHF | TGTGCCACCAGTGCACAGGGCGTTTATCAGCCCCAGCATTTT
14 | TRBJ2-5 | - | TRBD2 | TRBV19 | CASSMVGGQETQYF | TGTGCCAGTAGTATGGTGGGAGGGCAAGAGACCCAGTACTTC
12 | TRBJ2-3 | - | - | TRBV3-1/TRBV3-2 | CASSHRTDTQYF | TGTGCCAGCAGCCACCGTACAGATACGCAGTATTTT
15 | TRBJ2-1 | - | TRBD1 | TRBV5-1 | CASSLVDRGRDEQFF | TGCGCCAGCAGCTTGGTGGACAGGGGGCGGGATGAGCAGTTCTTC
15 | TRBJ2-1 | - | - | TRBV11-2 | CASSLDQGPYNEQFF | TGTGCCAGCAGCTTAGATCAGGGACCTTACAATGAGCAGTTCTTC
15 | TRBJ2-5 | - | - | TRBV25-1 | CASSDPRQAQETQYF | TGTGCCAGCAGTGACCCTCGACAGGCCCAAGAGACCCAGTACTTC
16 | TRBJ1-3 | - | TRBD1 | TRBV7-6 | CASSLVSGGEGNTIYF | TGTGCCAGCAGCTTAGTGTCAGGGGGCGAAGGAAACACCATATATTTT
15 | TRBJ1-4 | - | TRBD1 | TRBV18 | CASSPERQGNEKLFF | TGTGCCAGCTCACCAGAAAGACAGGGGAATGAAAAACTGTTTTTT
15 | TRBJ2-2 | - | - | TRBV28 | CASSPASANTGELFF | TGTGCCAGCAGTCCAGCGAGCGCGAACACCGGGGAGCTGTTTTTT
14 | TRBJ1-1 | - | - | TRBV5-1 | CASSLEIANTEAFF | TGCGCCAGCAGTCTTGAGATCGCGAACACTGAAGCTTTCTTT
15 | TRBJ1-1 | - | - | TRBV3-1/TRBV3-2 | CASSQGGGVNTEAFF | TGTGCCAGCAGCCAAGGAGGGGGGGTGAACACTGAAGCTTTCTTT
15 | TRBJ1-1 | - | TRBD1 | TRBV28 | CASSLLKGANTEAFF | TGTGCCAGCAGTTTATTAAAGGGGGCAAACACTGAAGCTTTCTTT
16 | TRBJ2-2 | - | - | TRBV19 | CASSIVGGANTGELFF | TGTGCCAGTAGTATAGTAGGGGGGGCGAACACCGGGGAGCTGTTTTTT
14 | TRBJ2-5 | - | TRBD2 | TRBV19 | CASRTGGPGETQYF | TGTGCCAGTAGAACGGGGGGTCCTGGAGAGACCCAGTACTTC
13 | TRBJ2-7 | - | - | TRBV11-2 | CASSLGQLREQYF | TGTGCCAGCAGCCTAGGACAGTTACGCGAGCAGTACTTC
12 | TRBJ1-1 | - | - | TRBV6-5 | CASHQGKAEAFF | TGTGCCAGCCACCAGGGAAAGGCTGAAGCTTTCTTT
17 | TRBJ1-5 | - | TRBD1 | TRBV19 | CASKGGQGARSNQPQHF | TGTGCCAGTAAAGGCGGACAGGGGGCGCGGAGCAATCAGCCCCAGCATTTT
17 | TRBJ2-4 | - | - | TRBV18 | CASSPPNLGGAKNIQYF | TGTGCCAGCTCACCCCCTAATTTGGGGGGAGCCAAAAACATTCAGTACTTC
14 | TRBJ1-6 | - | - | TRBV7-9 | CASSLLGEVSPLHF | TGTGCCAGCAGCTTACTGGGGGAGGTCTCACCCCTCCACTTT
14 | TRBJ1-1 | - | - | TRBV18 | CASSPPGTNTEAFF | TGTGCCAGCTCACCACCAGGGACGAACACTGAAGCTTTCTTT
14 | TRBJ1-5 | - | TRBD1 | TRBV9 | CASSLTGANQPQHF | TGTGCCAGCAGCCTAACAGGGGCCAATCAGCCCCAGCATTTT
16 | TRBJ2-3 | - | TRBD1 | TRBV18 | CASSPGTGLSTDTQYF | TGTGCCAGCTCACCAGGGACAGGCCTTTCAACAGATACGCAGTATTTT
13 | TRBJ2-1 | - | - | TRBV12-3/TRBV12-4 | CASSLRTLNEQFF | TGTGCCAGCAGTCTTCGGACCCTAAATGAGCAGTTCTTC
13 | TRBJ1-2 | - | - | TRBV6-5 | CASSWDSNYGYTF | TGTGCCAGCAGTTGGGACTCTAACTATGGCTACACCTTC
15 | TRBJ2-7 | - | - | TRBV18 | CASSNRGGRHYEQYF | TGTGCCAGCTCAAACAGGGGAGGCCGGCACTACGAGCAGTACTTC
16 | TRBJ2-7 | few | TRBD2 | TRBV28 | CASSPKATSGSYEQYF | TGTGCCAGCAGTCCCAAGGCTACTAGCGGATCCTACGAGCAGTACTTC
14 | TRBJ1-2 | - | TRBD1 | TRBV10-2 | CASSVSQGASGYTF | TGCGCCAGCAGTGTTTCACAGGGGGCGTCTGGCTACACCTTC
16 | TRBJ2-7 | once | TRBD1 | TRBV11-2 | CASSFSSDRASYEQYF | TGTGCCAGCAGCTTCTCCTCGGACAGGGCCTCCTACGAGCAGTACTTC
13 | TRBJ2-5 | - | - | TRBV12-3/TRBV12-4 | CASSLRDQETQYF | TGTGCCAGCAGTTTAAGGGACCAAGAGACCCAGTACTTC
15 | TRBJ2-7 | once | TRBD2 | TRBV4-3 | CASSQGLAGGDEQYF | TGCGCCAGCAGCCAGGGACTAGCGGGGGGAGACGAGCAGTACTTC
16 | TRBJ2-2 | - | TRBD2 | TRBV7-3 | CASSPLLAGLGGELFF | TGTGCCAGCAGCCCCTTGCTAGCGGGGCTGGGCGGGGAGCTGTTTTTT
13 | TRBJ1-2 | once | TRBD1 | TRBV12-3/TRBV12-4 | CASSFQGAGGYTF | TGTGCCAGCAGTTTTCAGGGGGCAGGAGGCTACACCTTC
15 | TRBJ2-1 | - | TRBD1 | TRBV5-5 | CASSFFGQGRREQFF | TGTGCCAGCAGCTTTTTCGGACAGGGGAGGCGAGAGCAGTTCTTC
14 | TRBJ1-1 | once | - | TRBV6-6 | CASSRGGRNTEAFF | TGTGCCAGCAGCCGGGGAGGGAGGAACACTGAAGCTTTCTTT
13 | TRBJ2-3 | - | - | TRBV3-1/TRBV3-2 | CASSPSGTDTQYF | TGTGCCAGCAGTCCCTCGGGCACAGATACGCAGTATTTT
14 | TRBJ1-2 | once | - | TRBV18 | CASSRSGGDYGYTF | TGTGCCAGCTCAAGAAGTGGGGGAGACTATGGCTACACCTTC
16 | TRBJ2-1 | - | - | TRBV9 | CASTPTRVGGNNEQFF | TGTGCCAGCACACCGACCCGGGTTGGGGGCAACAATGAGCAGTTCTTC
13 | TRBJ1-2 | - | - | TRBV9 | CASSVDPNYGYTF | TGTGCCAGCAGCGTAGATCCTAACTATGGCTACACCTTC
11 | TRBJ1-2 | - | - | TRBV20-1 | CSARTGYGYTF | TGCAGTGCTCGGACGGGCTATGGCTACACCTTC
15 | TRBJ2-2 | - | TRBD1 | TRBV7-9 | CASSYADRGGGELFF | TGTGCCAGCAGTTACGCAGACAGGGGCGGCGGGGAGCTGTTTTTT
14 | TRBJ2-7 | - | TRBD1 | TRBV7-2 | CASSLGTGLYEQYF | TGTGCCAGCAGCTTGGGGACAGGCTTATACGAGCAGTACTTC
13 | TRBJ2-7 | - | - | TRBV7-2 | CASSLNRAYEQYF | TGTGCCAGCAGCTTAAATCGAGCCTACGAGCAGTACTTC
13 | TRBJ2-1 | - | - | TRBV12-3/TRBV12-4 | CASSLGPLSEQFF | TGTGCCAGCAGTTTAGGCCCCTTAAGTGAGCAGTTCTTC
13 | TRBJ1-1 | - | - | TRBV30 | CAWSGLGNTEAFF | TGTGCCTGGTCTGGTTTGGGGAACACTGAAGCTTTCTTT